This T cell receptor beta chain stems from a study of blood T cell repertoires in COVID-19 (dated by TCRdb to the early 2020s). Describing the broader study: Samples covering the acute and convalescent phases of COVID-19 were provided by collaborators in the United States, Italy and Spain. Where available, HLA class I and class II types were taken from metadata supplied by the sample provider and were not determined by assay-based typing. The sample metadata nearly always contained a de-identified subject ID, COVID-19 status, age in years and sex. The repertoires were made available in a free public database intended to serve as a resource for research on the immune response to SARS-CoV-2. The samples were drawn from the first 160 participants of the ongoing ImmuneRACE study and from 950 to 1,500 subjects provided by 6 global collaborators. Subjects who had been exposed to COVID-19, were actively infected with it, or had recovered from it provided the deeply sampled blood TCRbeta repertoires that made up the dataset. The material from the prospective study consisted of cDNA or gDNA derived from T cells, B-cell-depleted T cells, or PBMCs.

The CDR3 goes from the cysteine to the valine over 15 residues. The read is trimmed to its CDR3 DNA, 45 bases read in frame from base 1. Deletion took 0 bases off V and 7 bases off J, with a span of 17 bases between the germline ends. CDR1 and CDR2 are read off the germline V gene as SGHRS and YFSETQ. Results the study describes overall, beyond this receptor: Clinical and demographic metadata were provided uncurated, with the amount varying by source and participant.

In regard to this clone: It has no known antigen specificity. The record has no base qualities; no much larger clone is one base away.

Whole blood was collected in K2EDTA tubes by collaborating institutions according to the institutions' own protocols. For TCRbeta analysis, collaborators shipped samples in one of three forms: frozen whole blood, isolated PBMCs, or DNA extracted from either of those sample types. TCRbeta CDR3 regions were amplified from genomic DNA using the immunoSEQ Assay, a bias-controlled multiplex PCR. On the authors' methods: Nucleated cell counts per sample were estimated from amplification of reference gene primers within the assay. To quantify the absolute abundance of each unique TCRbeta CDR3 rearrangement, sequence reads were collapsed and filtered. For each sample, productive Simpson clonality was calculated by taking the square root of Simpson's diversity index across productive rearrangements. TCRdb took over this immuneACCESS table, retaining in-frame rearrangements with V and J assigned. Such tables are incomplete; in checked studies, under half of the missing clones stem from an unresolved V gene, and the remainder is unexplained. V, J and clone size derive from that table, while D and trimming were established from the DNA sequence. Present in this sample are approximately 70,000 clones, 88% of which were seen just once. The ten largest clones add up to around 1.2% of the sample.

The rearrangement joined TRBV5-1 to TRBJ2-7; 6 matching bases give a weak D call of TRBD2. The source is a woman aged 55-69 years with acute or convalescent COVID-19. Sequencing was carried out using peripheral blood. The sequenced DNA: TGCGCCAGCAGCTTGGATCGGGAGCCTCCTAGGGAGCAGTACGTC. Protein translation: CASSLDREPPREQYV.